The next 19 T cell receptor beta chains were all read from a single sample in a study of cytomegalovirus exposure and HLA in healthy donors. The study ran its PCR with 60 Vbeta and 13 Jbeta primers. The assay was immunoSEQ multiplex PCR, and TCRdb's table has in-frame clones only and misses some. The sample lists roughly 190,000 clones; 60% to 80% were seen once. Sequenced sample: PBMCs. These TCRs come from a young woman in good health and CMV-seronegative.

This clone was counted between two and nine times. J is TRBJ2-1 and V is TRBV30; no firm D call. The CDR3 runs 12 residues. Trimming stripped 5 bases from V and 8 bases from J, with 13 bases between. The germline V gene encodes CDR1 GTSNPN and CDR2 SVGIG (reference sequence). The CDR3 region is CAWGREYHEQFF. CDR3 nucleotides: TGTGCCTGGGGGCGCGAGTATCATGAGCAGTTCTTC. Full variable domain (rest looked up from reference TRBV30 and TRBJ2-1): SQTIHQWPATLVQPVGSPLSLECTVEGTSNPNLYWYRQAAGRGLQLLFYSVGIGQISSEVPQNLSASRPQDRQFILSSKKLLLSDSGFYLCAWGREYHEQFFGPGTRLTVL.

This clone was found a few times. The genes are TRBV2 and TRBJ1-4; no definite D call. V lost 4 bases to trimming and J lost 7 bases, with 16 bases between them. The CDR3 has 15 amino acids. Germline CDR1 reads SNHLY; CDR2 reads FYNNEI. CDR3: CASSVIPGDGEKLFF. The CDR3, as DNA: TGTGCCAGCAGTGTAATACCCGGGGATGGTGAAAAACTGTTTTTT.

The chain employs TRBV6-1 and TRBJ1-2; D is ambiguous. V dropped 8 bases and J dropped 4 bases, with 8 bases sitting between them. The germline gives CDR1 MNHNS, CDR2 SASEGT. There are 11 residues in the CDR3. The CDR3 DNA reads as TGTGCCAGCGGCGGGCTCTATGGCTACACCTTC. It is translated as CASGGLYGYTF.

This sequence joins TRBV5-1 and TRBJ2-1; possibly TRBD1 for D (6 bases). Germline assignment: CDR1 SGHRS and CDR2 YFSETQ. The CDR3 has 13 amino acids. Trimming pared 3 bases from V and 7 bases from J, leaving 11 bases between. The DNA for the CDR3 is TGCGCCAGCAGCTCAGGGGTGGGGAATGAGCAGTTCTTC. Translated: CASSSGVGNEQFF.

The chain carries TRBV5-8 and TRBJ2-3; 10 bases match TRBD1. The CDR3 has 13 amino acids. Germline CDR1 is SGHTS and CDR2 is YDEGEE. V was clipped by 3 bases and J by 5 bases; unmatched bases: 0. The CDR3 sequence is CASSWDRGDTQYF. DNA of the CDR3: TGTGCCAGCAGCTGGGACAGGGGAGATACGCAGTATTTT. The full variable domain, rest sourced from reference TRBV5-8 and TRBJ2-3, is EAGVTQSPTHLIKTRGQQATLRCSPISGHTSVYWYQQALGLGLQFLLWYDEGEERNRGNFPPRFSGRQFPNYSSELNVNALELEDSALYLCASSWDRGDTQYFGPGTRLTVL.

The chain links TRBV4-2 to TRBJ2-3; 7 nucleotides match TRBD1. Trimming at V came to 2 bases and at J to 4 bases, leaving 9 bases not matched to a gene. The CDR3 totals 16 residues. CDR1 and CDR2 (germline): LGHNA, YNFKEQ. The CDR3 region has the DNA TGTGCCAGCAGCCAAATACAGGGGCAGAATTCAGATACGCAGTATTTT. It translates to CASSQIQGQNSDTQYF.

This sequence joins TRBV9 and TRBJ2-5; 8 bases line up with TRBD2. Germline trimming cut 0 bases from V and 5 bases from J; bases unmatched to any gene: 6. The CDR3 runs 15 residues. Germline CDR1 and CDR2: SGDLS and YYNGEE. The CDR3 nucleotides read TGTGCCAGCAGCGTAGAAAGCGGGAGAGGGGAGACCCAGTACTTC. It codes for CASSVESGRGETQYF.

This clone is a singleton in its sample. The chain is built from TRBV18 and TRBJ2-7, with D perhaps TRBD2 (5 bases). Germline V gives CDR1 KGHSH, CDR2 LQKENI. Trimming removed 3 bases from V and 7 bases from J, with 16 bases in between. The CDR3 has 14 amino acids. In DNA form, the CDR3 reads TGTGCCAGCTCACCTAACTCGCTTTCGGGGGAGCAGTACTTC. It is translated as CASSPNSLSGEQYF.

This chain connects TRBV7-6 to TRBJ1-5; no reliable D call. The CDR3 consists of 14 residues. V lost 1 base and J lost 0, with 4 bases in between. Germline V lookup: CDR1 SGHVS, CDR2 FNYEAQ. This CDR3 reads CASSLDSSNQPQHF. The CDR3 DNA reads as TGTGCCAGCAGCTTAGACAGTAGCAATCAGCCCCAGCATTTT. Combining the CDR3 with reference TRBV7-6 and TRBJ1-5 gives the whole variable domain GAGVSQSPRYKVTKRGQDVALRCDPISGHVSLYWYRQALGQGPEFLTYFNYEAQQDKSGLPNDRFSAERPEGSISTLTIQRTEQRDSAMYRCASSLDSSNQPQHFGDGTRLSIL.

This clone was observed once. The chain employs TRBV6-6 and TRBJ1-1; D uncertain. This CDR3 region has 14 residues. Trimming took 4 bases from V and 1 from J, leaving 10 bases between them. Per the germline V gene, CDR1 is MNHNY and CDR2 is SVGAGI (reference sequence). The CDR3 nucleotides are TGTGCCAGCAGTTTCCCCCCGGGGAACACTGAAGCTTTCTTT. Residues: CASSFPPGNTEAFF.

The V call is TRBV7-9, the J call TRBJ2-7, with TRBD2 identical over 10 bases. V shed 5 bases, J shed 6 bases, and the junction held 7 bases outside the gene matches. CDR1 and CDR2 (germline): SEHNR, FQNEAQ (reference sequence). CDR3 length equals 14 residues. The CDR3 sequence is CASSVLAGAGEQYF. The CDR3 coding sequence is TGTGCCAGCAGCGTCCTAGCGGGGGCGGGCGAGCAGTACTTC.

The gene calls are TRBV28 and TRBJ2-1, with 8 bases aligning to TRBD1. Germline CDR1 reads MDHEN; CDR2 reads SYDVKM. V lost 7 bases, J lost 5 bases, and 13 bases stayed unmatched. This CDR3 has 16 residues. The CDR3 nucleotides are TGTGCCAGCACTAGGCAGGGGGCCTCGTCGAACAATGAGCAGTTCTTC. Protein: CASTRQGASSNNEQFF.

Turning to this clone: The junction departs from germline at one end; a sequencing error may be responsible. V and J are TRBV29-1 and TRBJ2-2; TRBD2 aligns across 8 bases. Germline values: CDR1 SQVTM, CDR2 ANQGSEA. The CDR3 runs 14 residues. The DNA of the CDR3 is TGCAGCGTTGATAGCGGGGCGAACACTGGGGAGCTGTTTTTT. Amino acid sequence: CSVDSGANTGELFF.

The V call is TRBV19, the J call TRBJ2-1; 10 bases align to TRBD2. This CDR3 region has 15 residues. Germline-derived CDR1 and CDR2 are LNHDA and SQIVND (reference sequence). Unmatched junction bases numbered 2, after V lost 0 bases and J lost 6 bases. CDR3 sequence reads: CASSIDPSGGNEQFF. The CDR3 bases are TGTGCCAGTAGTATAGATCCTAGCGGGGGCAATGAGCAGTTCTTC.

The CDR3 region is CASSPYQTSGRTMSSYNEQFF. Here the CDR3 DNA reads TGCGCCAGCAGCCCTTATCAGACTAGCGGGAGGACCATGAGCTCCTACAATGAGCAGTTCTTC. This chain connects TRBV4-3 to TRBJ2-1; 13 positions match TRBD2. The germline V gene has CDR1 LGHNA and CDR2 YSLEER. The ends lost 4 bases at V and 0 bases at J; junction bases unmatched: 15. The length of the CDR3 is 21 residues.

The chain links TRBV29-1 to TRBJ2-3; D ambiguous. The CDR3 runs to 11 residues. Trimming left V 3 bases short and J 5 bases short, with 6 bases between. The germline V gene has CDR1 SQVTM and CDR2 ANQGSEA. Written as DNA, the CDR3 is TGCAGCGTTGATGGGCTAGATACGCAGTATTTT. This gives the protein CSVDGLDTQYF.

About this clone: Other DNA sequences from this sample encode an identical CDR3 as well. The CDR3 loop reads CASSYRQGNSPLHF. The CDR3 DNA sequence: TGTGCCAGCAGTTATCGGCAGGGAAATTCACCCCTCCACTTT. This sequence joins TRBV6-5 and TRBJ1-6, with D possibly being TRBD1 (5 bases). Per germline, CDR1 MNHEY and CDR2 SVGAGI. There are 14 residues in the CDR3. V was pared by 3 bases and J by 7 bases, with 10 bases between.

This clone has just one count. The rearrangement joins TRBV7-2 to TRBJ1-5; D may be TRBD1 (6 bases). This CDR3 spans 14 amino acids. V was trimmed by 3 bases and J by 4 bases, leaving 10 bases between them. CDR1 and CDR2 (germline): SGHTA, FQGNSA. This CDR3 is CASSLGQANQPQHF. The CDR3 DNA reads TGTGCCAGCAGCTTGGGACAAGCAAATCAGCCCCAGCATTTT.

The chain has TRBV6-1 and TRBJ2-1; 11 nucleotides match TRBD1. The junction had 7 bases not matched to a gene; V was cut back by 3 bases and J by 12 bases. Germline CDR1 reads MNHNS; CDR2 reads SASEGT. CDR3 length: 14 amino acids. CDR3 region: CASSEAGTGGRQFF. CDR3 nucleotides: TGTGCCAGCAGTGAGGCCGGGACAGGGGGTCGGCAGTTCTTC.